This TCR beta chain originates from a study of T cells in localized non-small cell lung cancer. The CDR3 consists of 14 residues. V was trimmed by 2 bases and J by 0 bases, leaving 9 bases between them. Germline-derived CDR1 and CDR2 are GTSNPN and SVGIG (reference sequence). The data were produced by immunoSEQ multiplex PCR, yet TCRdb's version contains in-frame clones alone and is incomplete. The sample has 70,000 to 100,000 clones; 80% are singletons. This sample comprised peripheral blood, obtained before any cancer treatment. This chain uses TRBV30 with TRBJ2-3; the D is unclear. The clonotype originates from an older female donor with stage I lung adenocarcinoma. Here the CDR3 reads CAWSTSVSTDTQYF. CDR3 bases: TGTGCCTGGAGTACAAGCGTTAGCACAGATACGCAGTATTTT.